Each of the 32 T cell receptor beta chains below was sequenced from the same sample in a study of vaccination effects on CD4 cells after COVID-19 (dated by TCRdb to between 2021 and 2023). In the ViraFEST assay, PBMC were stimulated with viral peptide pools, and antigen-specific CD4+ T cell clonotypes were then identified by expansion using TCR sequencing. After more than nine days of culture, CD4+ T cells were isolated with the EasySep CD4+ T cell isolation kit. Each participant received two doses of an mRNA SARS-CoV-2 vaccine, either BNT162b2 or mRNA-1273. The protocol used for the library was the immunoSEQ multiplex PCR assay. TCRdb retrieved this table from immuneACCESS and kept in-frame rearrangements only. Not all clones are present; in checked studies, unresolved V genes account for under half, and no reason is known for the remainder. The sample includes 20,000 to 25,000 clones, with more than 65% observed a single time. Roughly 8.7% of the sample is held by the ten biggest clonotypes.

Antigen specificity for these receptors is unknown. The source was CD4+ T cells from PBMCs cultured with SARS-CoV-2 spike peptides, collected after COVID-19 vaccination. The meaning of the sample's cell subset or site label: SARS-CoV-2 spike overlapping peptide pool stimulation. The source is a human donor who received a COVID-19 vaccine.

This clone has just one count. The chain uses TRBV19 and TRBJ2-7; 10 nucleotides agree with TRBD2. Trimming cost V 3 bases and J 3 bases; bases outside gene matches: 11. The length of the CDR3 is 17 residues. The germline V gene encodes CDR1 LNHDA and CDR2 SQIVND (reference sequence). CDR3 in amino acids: CASSIGRLAGDVYEQYF. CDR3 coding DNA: TGTGCCAGTAGTATTGGAAGGCTAGCGGGGGACGTCTACGAGCAGTACTTC.

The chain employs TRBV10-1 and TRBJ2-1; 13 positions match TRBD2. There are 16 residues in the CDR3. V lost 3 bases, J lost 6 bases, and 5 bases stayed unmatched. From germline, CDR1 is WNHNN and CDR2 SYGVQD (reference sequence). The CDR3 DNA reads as TGCGCCAGCAGTGACCACGGGACTAGCGGGACCAATGAGCAGTTCTTC. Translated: CASSDHGTSGTNEQFF.

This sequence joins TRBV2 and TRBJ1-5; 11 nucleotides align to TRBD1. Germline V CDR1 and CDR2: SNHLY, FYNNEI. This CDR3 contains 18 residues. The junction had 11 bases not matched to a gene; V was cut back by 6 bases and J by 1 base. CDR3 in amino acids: CASRASGQGVTSNQPQHF. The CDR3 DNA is TGTGCCAGCAGGGCCTCGGGACAGGGGGTTACGAGCAATCAGCCCCAGCATTTT.

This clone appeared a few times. The CDR3 here is CASSIDSFISYEQYF. The CDR3 nucleotides are TGTGCCAGTAGTATAGACAGTTTCATCTCCTACGAGCAGTACTTC. The chain employs TRBV19 and TRBJ2-7; D gene ambiguous. This CDR3 contains 15 residues. From germline, CDR1 is LNHDA and CDR2 SQIVND (reference sequence). Between the trimmed V and J ends, which lost 0 bases and 0 bases, there was a span of 9 bases.

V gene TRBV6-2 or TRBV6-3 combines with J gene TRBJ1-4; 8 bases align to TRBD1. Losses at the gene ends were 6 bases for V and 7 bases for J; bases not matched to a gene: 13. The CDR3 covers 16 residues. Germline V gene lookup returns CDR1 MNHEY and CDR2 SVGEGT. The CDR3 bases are TGTGCCAGCAGCCTCCCAATCACAGGGGGGCGTGAAAAACTGTTTTTT. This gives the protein CASSLPITGGREKLFF.

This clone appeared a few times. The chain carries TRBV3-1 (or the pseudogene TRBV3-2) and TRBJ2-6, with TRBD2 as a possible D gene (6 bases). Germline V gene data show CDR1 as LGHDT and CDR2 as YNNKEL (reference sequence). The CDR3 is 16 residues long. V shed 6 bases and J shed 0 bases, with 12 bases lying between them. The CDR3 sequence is CASSLRRDSGANVLTF. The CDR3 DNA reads TGTGCCAGCAGTCTTCGGCGGGACTCTGGGGCCAACGTCCTGACTTTC.

Here the CDR3 DNA reads TGCGCCAGCAGCCAAGATCAAATCCGGACAGTGAGCTCCTATAATTCACCCCTCCACTTT. It is translated as CASSQDQIRTVSSYNSPLHF. The chain couples TRBV4-1 to TRBJ1-6; D is perhaps TRBD1 (6 bases). The CDR3 is made up of 20 amino acids. Germline loops: CDR1 MGHRA, CDR2 YSYEKL. Trimming stripped 0 bases from V and 0 bases from J, with 18 bases between.

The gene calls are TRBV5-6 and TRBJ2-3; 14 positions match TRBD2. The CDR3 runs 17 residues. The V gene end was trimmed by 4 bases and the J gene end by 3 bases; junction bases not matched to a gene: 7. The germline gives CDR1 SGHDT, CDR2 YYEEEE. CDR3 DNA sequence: TGTGCCAGCAGCCCGGGACTAGCGGGAGTTGGAACAGATACGCAGTATTTT. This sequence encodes CASSPGLAGVGTDTQYF.

The CDR3 sequence: CASSLGSGNIQYF. The CDR3, as DNA: TGTGCCAGCAGTTTAGGGTCTGGGAACATTCAGTACTTC. The chain uses TRBV12-3 or TRBV12-4 and TRBJ2-4; D not resolved. V lost 1 base and J 7 bases, leaving 8 bases between the germline ends. The CDR3 totals 13 residues.

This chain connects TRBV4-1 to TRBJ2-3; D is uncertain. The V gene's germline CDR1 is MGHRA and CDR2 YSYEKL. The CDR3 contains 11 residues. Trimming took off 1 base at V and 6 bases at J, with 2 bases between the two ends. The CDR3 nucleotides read TGCGCCAGCAGCCAAGGCGATACGCAGTATTTT. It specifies CASSQGDTQYF.

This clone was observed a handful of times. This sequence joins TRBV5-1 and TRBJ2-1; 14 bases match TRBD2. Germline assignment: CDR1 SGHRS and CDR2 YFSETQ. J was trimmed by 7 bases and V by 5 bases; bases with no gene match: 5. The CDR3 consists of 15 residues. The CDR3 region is CASRWTSGRRNEQFF. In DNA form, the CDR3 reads TGCGCCAGCAGGTGGACTAGCGGGAGGAGGAATGAGCAGTTCTTC.

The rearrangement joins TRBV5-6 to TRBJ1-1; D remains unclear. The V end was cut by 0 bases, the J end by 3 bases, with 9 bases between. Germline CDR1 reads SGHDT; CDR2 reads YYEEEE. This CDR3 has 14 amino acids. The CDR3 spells CASSLVKGYTEAFF. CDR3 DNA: TGTGCCAGCAGCTTGGTAAAGGGTTACACTGAAGCTTTCTTT.

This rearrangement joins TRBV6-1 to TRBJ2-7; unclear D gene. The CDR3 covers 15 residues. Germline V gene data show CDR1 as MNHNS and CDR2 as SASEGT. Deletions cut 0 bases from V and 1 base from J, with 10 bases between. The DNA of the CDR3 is TGTGCCAGCAGTGAAGCGCCAGGCTCATCCTACGAGCAGTACTTC. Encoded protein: CASSEAPGSSYEQYF.

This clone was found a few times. This CDR3 is CASSIAGDSNYGYTF. As DNA, the CDR3 is TGTGCCAGTAGTATAGCCGGAGATTCTAACTATGGCTACACCTTC. This chain connects TRBV19 to TRBJ1-2; no definite D call. The CDR3 has 15 amino acids. Germline CDR1 LNHDA, CDR2 SQIVND (reference sequence). Trimming took 1 base from V and 0 from J, leaving 9 bases between them.

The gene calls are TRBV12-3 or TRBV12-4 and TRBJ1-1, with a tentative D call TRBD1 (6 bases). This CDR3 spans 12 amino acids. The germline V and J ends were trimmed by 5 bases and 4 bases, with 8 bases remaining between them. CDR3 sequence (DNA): TGTGCCAGCAGTCCGGACAGCACTGAAGCTTTCTTT. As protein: CASSPDSTEAFF.

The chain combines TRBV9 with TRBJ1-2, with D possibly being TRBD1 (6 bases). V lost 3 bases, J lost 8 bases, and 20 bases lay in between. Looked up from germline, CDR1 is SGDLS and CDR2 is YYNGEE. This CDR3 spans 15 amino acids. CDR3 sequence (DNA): TGTGCCAGCAGCGCCTTACAGGGTTCGGATTACGGCTACACCTTC. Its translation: CASSALQGSDYGYTF.

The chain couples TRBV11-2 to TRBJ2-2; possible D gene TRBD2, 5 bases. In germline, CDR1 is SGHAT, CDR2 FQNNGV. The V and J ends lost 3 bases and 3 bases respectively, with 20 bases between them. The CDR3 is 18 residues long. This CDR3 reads CASSFSLQLVGDTGELFF. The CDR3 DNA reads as TGTGCCAGCAGCTTTAGTCTTCAACTAGTGGGCGACACCGGGGAGCTGTTTTTT. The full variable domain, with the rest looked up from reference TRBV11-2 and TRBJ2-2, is EAGVAQSPRYKIIEKRQSVAFWCNPISGHATLYWYQQILGQGPKLLIQFQNNGVVDDSQLPKDRFSAERLKGVDSTLKIQPAKLEDSAVYLCASSFSLQLVGDTGELFFGEGSRLTVL.

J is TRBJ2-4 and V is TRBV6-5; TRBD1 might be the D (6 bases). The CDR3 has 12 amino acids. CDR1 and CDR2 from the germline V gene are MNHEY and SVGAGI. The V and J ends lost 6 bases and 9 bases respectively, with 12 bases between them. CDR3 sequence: CASSRGQGIQYF. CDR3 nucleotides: TGTGCCAGCAGCAGGGGTCAGGGCATTCAGTACTTC.

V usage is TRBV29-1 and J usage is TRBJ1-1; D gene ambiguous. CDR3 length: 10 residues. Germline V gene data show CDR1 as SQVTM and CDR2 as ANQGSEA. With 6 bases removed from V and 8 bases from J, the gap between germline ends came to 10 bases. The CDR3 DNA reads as TGCAGCGTGAGGGCCGCCGAAGCTTTCTTT. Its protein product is CSVRAAEAFF.

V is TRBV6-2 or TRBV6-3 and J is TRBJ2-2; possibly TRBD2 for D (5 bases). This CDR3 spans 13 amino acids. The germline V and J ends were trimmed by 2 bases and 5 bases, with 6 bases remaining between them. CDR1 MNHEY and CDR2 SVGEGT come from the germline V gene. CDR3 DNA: TGTGCCAGCAGTTACACGGGAACCGGGGAGCTGTTTTTT. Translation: CASSYTGTGELFF.

This CDR3 is CASSEPFEYEQYF. DNA for the CDR3: TGTGCCAGCAGTGAACCCTTTGAGTACGAGCAGTACTTC. J is TRBJ2-7 and V is TRBV2; no firm D call. The germline gives CDR1 SNHLY, CDR2 FYNNEI. The CDR3 loop spans 13 amino acids. Trimming cost V 2 bases and J 4 bases, with 9 bases left between them.

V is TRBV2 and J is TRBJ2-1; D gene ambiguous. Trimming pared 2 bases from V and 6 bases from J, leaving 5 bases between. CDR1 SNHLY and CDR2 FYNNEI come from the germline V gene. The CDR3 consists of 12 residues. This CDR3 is CASSELFNEQFF. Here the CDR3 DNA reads TGTGCCAGCAGTGAACTGTTCAATGAGCAGTTCTTC.

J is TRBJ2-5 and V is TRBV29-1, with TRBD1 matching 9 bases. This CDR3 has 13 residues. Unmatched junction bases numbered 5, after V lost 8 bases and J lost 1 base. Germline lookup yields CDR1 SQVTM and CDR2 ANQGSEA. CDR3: CSLVGQGQETQYF. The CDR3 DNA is TGCAGCCTAGTGGGACAGGGCCAAGAGACCCAGTACTTC.

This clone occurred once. CDR3 sequence (DNA): TGTGCCAGCTCAGACGGAAGCATAACCTATGGCTACACCTTC. As protein: CASSDGSITYGYTF. This chain uses TRBV18 with TRBJ1-2; D is unresolved. Per germline, CDR1 KGHSH and CDR2 LQKENI. This CDR3 is 14 amino acids long. V was trimmed by 5 bases and J by 4 bases, leaving 14 bases between them.

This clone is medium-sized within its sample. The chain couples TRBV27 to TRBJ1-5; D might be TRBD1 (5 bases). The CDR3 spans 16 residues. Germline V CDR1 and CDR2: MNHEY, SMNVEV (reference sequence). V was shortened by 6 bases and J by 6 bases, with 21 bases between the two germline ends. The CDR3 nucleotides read TGTGCCAGCAGGTCCGACAGTGAAGGTTTTCGTCAGCCCCAGCATTTT. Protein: CASRSDSEGFRQPQHF.

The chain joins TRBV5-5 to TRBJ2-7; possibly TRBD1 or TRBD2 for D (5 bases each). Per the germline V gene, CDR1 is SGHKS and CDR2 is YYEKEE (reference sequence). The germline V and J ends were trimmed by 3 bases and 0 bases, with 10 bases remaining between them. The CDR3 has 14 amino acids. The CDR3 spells CASSYKGSSYEQYF. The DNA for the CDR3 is TGTGCCAGCAGCTATAAGGGGAGCTCCTACGAGCAGTACTTC.

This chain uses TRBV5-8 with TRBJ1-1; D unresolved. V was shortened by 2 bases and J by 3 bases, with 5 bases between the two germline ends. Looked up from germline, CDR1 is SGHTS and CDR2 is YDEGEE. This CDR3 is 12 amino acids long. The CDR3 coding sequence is TGTGCCAGCAGCTTCAGTTACACTGAAGCTTTCTTT. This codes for CASSFSYTEAFF.

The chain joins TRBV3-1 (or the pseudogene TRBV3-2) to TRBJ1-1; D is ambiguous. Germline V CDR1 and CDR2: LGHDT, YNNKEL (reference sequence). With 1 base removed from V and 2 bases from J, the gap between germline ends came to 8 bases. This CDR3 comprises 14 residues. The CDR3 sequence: CASSQGWVNTEAFF. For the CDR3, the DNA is TGTGCCAGCAGCCAAGGCTGGGTAAACACTGAAGCTTTCTTT.

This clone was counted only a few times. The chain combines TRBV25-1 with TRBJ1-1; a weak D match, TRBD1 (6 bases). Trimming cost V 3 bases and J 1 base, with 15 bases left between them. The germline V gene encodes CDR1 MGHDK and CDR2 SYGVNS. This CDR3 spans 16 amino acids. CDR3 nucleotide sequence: TGTGCCAGCAGTGATTTACCGGGGGCATGGAACACTGAAGCTTTCTTT. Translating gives CASSDLPGAWNTEAFF.

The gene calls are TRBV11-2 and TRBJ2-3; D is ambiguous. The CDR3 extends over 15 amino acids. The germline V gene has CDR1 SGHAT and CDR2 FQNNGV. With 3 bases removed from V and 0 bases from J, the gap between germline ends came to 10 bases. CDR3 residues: CASSFGRLSTDTQYF. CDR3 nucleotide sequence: TGTGCCAGCAGCTTTGGTCGACTTAGCACAGATACGCAGTATTTT.

CDR3 amino acids: CASSYGTGHGYTF. The CDR3 bases are TGTGCCAGCAGTTACGGGACAGGGCATGGCTACACCTTC. The chain couples TRBV6-5 to TRBJ1-2, with TRBD1 identical over 9 bases. Germline V gene sequence: CDR1 MNHEY, CDR2 SVGAGI. The junction had 1 base not matched to a gene; V was cut back by 2 bases and J by 6 bases. The CDR3 is made up of 13 amino acids.

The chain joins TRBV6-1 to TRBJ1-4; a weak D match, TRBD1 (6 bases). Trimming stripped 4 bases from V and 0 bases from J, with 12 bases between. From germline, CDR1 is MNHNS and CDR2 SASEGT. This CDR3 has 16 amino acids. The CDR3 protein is CASSADRFATNEKLFF. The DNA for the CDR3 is TGTGCCAGCAGTGCCGACAGGTTTGCAACTAATGAAAAACTGTTTTTT.